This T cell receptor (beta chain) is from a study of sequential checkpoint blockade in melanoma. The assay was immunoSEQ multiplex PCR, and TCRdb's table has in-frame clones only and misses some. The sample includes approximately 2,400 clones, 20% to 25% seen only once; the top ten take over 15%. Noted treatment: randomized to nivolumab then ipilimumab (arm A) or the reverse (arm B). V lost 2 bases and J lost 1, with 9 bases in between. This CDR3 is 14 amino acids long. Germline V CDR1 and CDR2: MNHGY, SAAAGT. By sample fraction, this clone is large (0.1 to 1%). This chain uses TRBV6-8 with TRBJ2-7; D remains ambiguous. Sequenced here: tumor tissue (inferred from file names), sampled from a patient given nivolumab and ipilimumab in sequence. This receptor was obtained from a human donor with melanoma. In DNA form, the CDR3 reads TGTGCCAGCAGTTACGTAGGGTTTTCCTACGAGCAGTACTTC. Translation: CASSYVGFSYEQYF.